The sample holds a few counts of the clone carrying this T cell receptor beta chain. The antigen remains unidentified. This entry comes from a study of beta chain features in type 1 diabetes. Study-level results: A moderate, significant TCRB CDR3 shortening appeared in type 1 diabetes across four CD4+ subsets.

Every isolated RNA sample was fully reverse transcribed, so sequencing captured expressed TCRB transcripts. The table came from immunoSEQ multiplex PCR; TCRdb's copy has only in-frame clones and leaves some out. The sample comprises under 130,000 clones, 25% to 35% of which are singletons, and 0.53% rests with the top ten. V lost 5 bases to trimming and J lost 8 bases, with 15 bases between them. In germline, CDR1 is SGHTA, CDR2 FQGNSA. The CDR3 spans 13 residues. Sequenced input: central memory CD4+ T cells from blood. The chain uses TRBV7-2 and TRBJ1-2, with a weak D call TRBD1 (6 bases). This receptor was identified in a woman aged 18-30 years with type 1 diabetes. This CDR3 is CASSRDTLGGYTF. CDR3 sequence (DNA): TGTGCCAGCAGCCGGGACACCTTAGGGGGCTACACCTTC.